The 22 T cell receptor beta chains below were found in one sample sequenced in a study of blood T cells in healthy people across ages. Alongside a J-beta primer mix, a sample-barcoded 5' primer served in a second PCR lasting roughly 6 to 11 cycles. A single record per CDR3 protein comes from TCRdb applying MiXCR to the 5' RACE reads. The repertoire has approximately 1,000,000 distinct CDR3 sequences, roughly two fifths of them found once; the top ten carry about an eighth. The sequenced sample consisted of blood. Source of these receptors: a man aged 18 to 29 in good health.

This chain connects TRBV7-9 to TRBJ1-2; 8 positions agree with TRBD1. Trimming took 6 bases from V and 0 from J; bases not matched to a gene: 9. The germline V gene has CDR1 SEHNR and CDR2 FQNEAQ (reference sequence). The length of the CDR3 is 16 residues. CDR3 loop: CASSYPDRAANYGYTF. As DNA, the CDR3 is TGTGCCAGCAGTTATCCGGACAGGGCAGCTAACTATGGCTACACCTTC. Filled out from reference TRBV7-9 and TRBJ1-2, the complete variable domain reads DTGVSQNPRHKITKRGQNVTFRCDPISEHNRLYWYRQTLGQGPEFLTYFQNEAQLEKSRLLSDRFSAERPKGSFSTLEIQRTEQGDSAMYLCASSYPDRAANYGYTFGSGTRLTVV.

This clonotype was seen a handful of times. The chain combines TRBV29-1 with TRBJ2-2; 10 bases are shared with TRBD2. Germline V gives CDR1 SQVTM, CDR2 ANQGSEA. There are 14 residues in the CDR3. V lost 5 bases and J lost 2; bases outside the gene matches: 2. In DNA, the CDR3 is TGCAGCGTTATAGCGGGGGGAAACACCGGGGAGCTGTTTTTT. Translating gives CSVIAGGNTGELFF.

The chain joins TRBV20-1 to TRBJ1-5, with a possible D match to TRBD1 (6 bases). V was clipped by 3 bases and J by 2 bases, with 14 bases between them. This CDR3 is 15 amino acids long. Germline lookup yields CDR1 DFQATT and CDR2 SNEGSKA (reference sequence). CDR3 protein: CSASSGAVGNQPQHF. CDR3 DNA sequence: TGCAGTGCTAGTTCAGGGGCTGTGGGCAATCAGCCCCAGCATTTT.

This clonotype came up a few times. The chain is built from TRBV20-1 and TRBJ2-4; 9 positions agree with TRBD2. V was pared by 7 bases and J by 0 bases, with 10 bases of the junction left unmatched. The germline gives CDR1 DFQATT, CDR2 SNEGSKA (reference sequence). The CDR3 runs 16 residues. The CDR3 coding sequence is TGCAGTGGCGAACTAGCGGGCGTATTAGCCAAAAACATTCAGTACTTC. Translated: CSGELAGVLAKNIQYF.

CDR3 amino acids: CASSLKGDGNTEAFF. As DNA, the CDR3 is TGTGCCAGCAGCTTAAAGGGCGACGGTAACACTGAAGCTTTCTTT. The J gene is TRBJ1-1, the V gene TRBV7-6; D is unclear. The CDR3 consists of 15 residues. Germline V gene lookup returns CDR1 SGHVS and CDR2 FNYEAQ. V shed 2 bases and J shed 2 bases, with 12 bases lying between them.

The chain employs TRBV20-1 and TRBJ2-3; 10 nucleotides match TRBD2. The CDR3 contains 17 residues. The germline V gene has CDR1 DFQATT and CDR2 SNEGSKA (reference sequence). The trim removed 0 bases at V and 5 bases at J, leaving 11 bases unmatched. The DNA of the CDR3 is TGCAGTGCTAGAGATCGAAATAGCGGGGGGTGGGGAGATACGCAGTATTTT. Translating gives CSARDRNSGGWGDTQYF.

The chain has TRBV27 and TRBJ1-6; TRBD1 might be the D (5 bases). CDR1 is MNHEY and CDR2 is SMNVEV in the germline V gene (reference sequence). V shed 5 bases and J shed 10 bases, with 21 bases lying between them. This CDR3 region has 16 residues. CDR3 residues: CASSPLPQVNQSPLHF. The CDR3 DNA follows: TGTGCCAGCAGTCCCCTACCACAGGTCAACCAATCACCCCTCCACTTT.

J is TRBJ2-2 and V is TRBV9, with D uncertain. This CDR3 has 16 residues. Germline assignment: CDR1 SGDLS and CDR2 YYNGEE. The ends were cut back, 0 bases at V and 0 bases at J, with 9 bases in the middle. The CDR3, as DNA: TGTGCCAGCAGCGTAGGCGCACCATCGAACACCGGGGAGCTGTTTTTT. Amino acid sequence: CASSVGAPSNTGELFF.

The gene calls are TRBV27 and TRBJ1-4; D remains ambiguous. The V end lost 5 bases, the J end lost 0 bases, and 7 bases lay between the germline ends. Germline V gene sequence: CDR1 MNHEY, CDR2 SMNVEV (reference sequence). This CDR3 is built from 14 residues. The CDR3 loop is CASSGSATNEKLFF. CDR3 nucleotide sequence: TGTGCCAGCAGTGGGTCGGCAACTAATGAAAAACTGTTTTTT.

The chain has TRBV11-1 and TRBJ2-1, with TRBD2 as a possible D gene (5 bases). V dropped 3 bases and J dropped 8 bases, with 11 bases sitting between them. This CDR3 region has 13 residues. Germline assignment: CDR1 SGHAT and CDR2 FQDESV (reference sequence). The CDR3 DNA sequence: TGTGCCAGCAGCTTCGGTCTGAGGGATGAGCAGTTCTTC. It specifies CASSFGLRDEQFF.

The V and J genes are TRBV25-1 and TRBJ2-7, with no clear D. The CDR3 loop spans 11 amino acids. Germline loops: CDR1 MGHDK, CDR2 SYGVNS. The V and J ends lost 6 bases and 4 bases respectively, with 7 bases between them. The CDR3 DNA sequence: TGTGCCAGCAGGAATGTGTACGAGCAGTACTTC. Translation: CASRNVYEQYF.

There are a few counts of this clonotype. The CDR3 protein is CASSTAQGHTQYF. In nucleotides, the CDR3 is TGTGCCAGCAGTACCGCTCAGGGGCATACGCAGTATTTT. The J gene is TRBJ2-3, the V gene TRBV12-3 or TRBV12-4, with a tentative D call TRBD1 (6 bases). CDR3 size: 13 residues. Trimming left V 5 bases short and J 7 bases short, with 13 bases between.

This clonotype has ten or more counts. The V gene is TRBV20-1, the J gene TRBJ1-2, with D possibly TRBD1 on 5 matching bases. Trimming cost V 3 bases and J 4 bases, with 12 bases left between them. The V gene's germline CDR1 is DFQATT and CDR2 SNEGSKA (reference sequence). There are 13 residues in the CDR3. The CDR3 DNA is TGCAGTGCTAGGGACACAGGAGTCTATGGCTACACCTTC. Protein: CSARDTGVYGYTF.

Points on this clonotype: A much bigger clone sits one base away, suggesting this may be a read error. The chain is built from TRBV3-1 and TRBJ1-1; D is perhaps TRBD1 (5 bases). CDR1 is LGHDT, CDR2 YNNKEL, per germline (reference sequence). The CDR3 sequence is 14 residues long. CDR3 DNA sequence: TGTGCCAGCGGCCATTCGACCCAGGGCCATGAAGCTTTCTTT. Amino acid sequence: CASGHSTQGHEAFF.

The rearrangement uses TRBV7-2 and TRBJ2-1; D perhaps matches TRBD1 (6 bases). Per the germline V gene, CDR1 is SGHTA and CDR2 is FQGNSA. V lost 5 bases and J lost 7, with 15 bases in between. CDR3 length: 14 residues. The CDR3, as DNA: TGTGCCAGCAGCGCGACCCACAGGGCAAATGAGCAGTTCTTC. Translated: CASSATHRANEQFF.

This chain joins TRBV24-1 and TRBJ2-7; perhaps TRBD2 as D (6 bases). With the DNA end fitting TRBJ2-4 better, the J assignment may be wrong. The CDR3 sequence is 15 residues long. Germline CDR1 is KGHDR and CDR2 is SFDVKD. The CDR3 bases are TGTGCCACCAGTGATGCGACGGGGGACTTAAACATTCAGTACTTC. Translation gives CATSDATGDLNIQYF.

V is TRBV12-3 or TRBV12-4 and J is TRBJ2-7; D is undetermined. The V end lost 5 bases, the J end lost 7 bases, and 9 bases lay between the germline ends. The CDR3 extends over 11 amino acids. This CDR3 is CASSVKREQYF. CDR3 bases: TGTGCCAGCAGTGTGAAGAGAGAGCAGTACTTC.

As to this clonotype: A much larger clone lies one base from this, so it may be a read error. J is TRBJ1-5 and V is TRBV12-3 or TRBV12-4, with D maybe TRBD1 (6 bases). The CDR3 spans 14 residues. The CDR3 spells CTSSLSAGVGAQHF. The CDR3 nucleotides read TGTACCAGCAGTTTATCAGCAGGGGTAGGGGCCCAGCATTTT.

This clonotype turned up a few times. The chain recombines TRBV4-1 with TRBJ2-1; the D gene is possibly TRBD2 (5 bases). Germline CDR1 and CDR2: MGHRA and YSYEKL. This CDR3 region has 16 residues. The V and J ends lost 1 base and 2 bases respectively, with 12 bases between them. CDR3 DNA sequence: TGCGCCAGCAGCCAAGCGCATCCGGGGACCTACAATGAGCAGTTCTTC. Translation gives CASSQAHPGTYNEQFF.

The rearrangement joins TRBV7-2 to TRBJ1-2, with 7 bases that match TRBD1. The ends lost 2 bases at V and 3 bases at J; junction bases unmatched: 9. The CDR3 length is 16 residues. Germline CDR1 is SGHTA and CDR2 is FQGNSA. CDR3 sequence: CASSLLRTGPHYGYTF. DNA for the CDR3: TGTGCCAGCAGCTTACTCCGGACAGGCCCGCACTATGGCTACACCTTC.

V and J are TRBV27 and TRBJ1-5; weak D call: TRBD1 (6 bases). The germline gives CDR1 MNHEY, CDR2 SMNVEV (reference sequence). The V end was cut by 0 bases, the J end by 3 bases, with 9 bases between. This CDR3 has 15 residues. CDR3: CASSLSGGVNQPQHF. The CDR3 DNA follows: TGTGCCAGCAGTTTATCAGGGGGGGTCAATCAGCCCCAGCATTTT.

This clonotype was observed a handful of times. An end of the junction differs from the germline gene, which may be a read error. CDR3 sequence (DNA): TGTGCCACCAGCGATTCCGGGGAGCAGTTCTTC. This gives the protein CATSDSGEQFF. This chain joins TRBV24-1 and TRBJ2-1; D gene uncertain. CDR3 size: 11 residues. CDR1 and CDR2 (germline): KGHDR, SFDVKD.